The sequence of this T cell receptor beta chain was determined in a study of T cell responses to AZD1222 COVID-19 vaccine. Study-level information: Pooled samples include second doses given at about 4 or 12 weeks. Study results and limitations: Only a handful of AZD1222 recipients, more than 5 in all, had baseline seropositivity. Mapped onto spike, vaccine-associated CD4 TCRs spanned it and were dominant at 160-218 and 743-854. There were mostly white British donors and more females than males, and clonal diversity was possibly underestimated.

TCRdb's table, derived via immunoSEQ multiplex PCR, lists solely in-frame clones and lacks some. The sample yields about 140,000 clones, about 86% seen once. The CDR3 runs to 12 residues. Germline lookup yields CDR1 KGHSH and CDR2 LQKENI. Trimming cost V 3 bases and J 4 bases, with 6 bases left between them. Only one count was recorded for this clone. The target antigen is unknown. The chain joins TRBV18 to TRBJ2-5; tentatively, D is TRBD2 (5 bases). Sequences were derived from peripheral blood, sampled on day 0 of AZD1222 vaccination. The clonotype was recovered from an adult in good health. DNA of the CDR3: TGTGCCAGCTCACCCAGCGGAGAGACCCAGTACTTC. Translating it yields CASSPSGETQYF.